The rows below give T cell receptor beta chains drawn from one sample of a study of human T cells and chemical hapten exposure. TCRdb processed the RACE reads anew with MiXCR; each CDR3 protein has one entry. The sample comprises fewer than 500,000 distinct CDR3 sequences, approximately 4.4% of which are singletons, and about 2.1% rests with the top ten. Sequenced material: whole blood, taken in connection with sensitization to the hapten diphenylcyclopropenone (DPC). Receptors originate from a woman in her forties or fifties with alopecia areata. Some clones in this sample may be carry-over from other donors' samples. CDR3s include the opening cysteine and the closing phenylalanine or tryptophan. D genes are given only for firm matches.

CDR3 length,V gene,D gene,CDR3 protein
15,TRBV6-4,TRBD1,CAISADRGPDTEAFF
13,TRBV19,TRBD1,CASRDRGSNEQFF
15,TRBV28,NA,CASSRPGVSSYEQYF
14,TRBV7-7,TRBD1,CASSPTGTGETQYF
16,TRBV2,TRBD1,CASRLMTGTSNQPQHF
13,TRBV20-1,NA,CSASPYLRGEQYF
14,TRBV20-1,TRBD1,CSARDRTGAETQYF
13,TRBV2,TRBD1,CASSLGQASPQHF
14,TRBV7-2,TRBD2,CASSLASGEETQYF
14,TRBV7-8,NA,CASSFTEMNTEAFF
13,TRBV6-1,NA,CASSEAGNAEAFF
13,TRBV12-3/TRBV12-4,TRBD1,CASTTGGGDTQYF
12,TRBV28,NA,CASSPLSYEQYF
13,TRBV12-3/TRBV12-4,NA,CASSSSWAYEQYF
17,TRBV29-1,TRBD1,CSANLGQGAATNEKLFF
14,TRBV13,NA,CASSSTPYNSPLHF
12,TRBV9,NA,CASSVDTGELFF
13,TRBV28,NA,CASSRQATHGYTF
13,TRBV6-1,NA,CASSGGFNTEAFF
13,TRBV12-3/TRBV12-4,NA,CASSATEESRQYF
17,TRBV9,NA,CASSPPGRGISGNTIYF
16,TRBV11-2,NA,CASSLGGQLITDTQYF
13,TRBV6-2/TRBV6-3,NA,CASGAGRYQPQHF
14,TRBV2,NA,CASSDKRATDTQYF
14,TRBV29-1,NA,CSVEAPARSDTQYF
11,TRBV28,NA,CASRLNYEQYF
18,TRBV5-4,TRBD2,CASSPRGVAGGRSFEQYF
14,TRBV12-3/TRBV12-4,NA,CASSLSVNNNEQFF
15,TRBV9,NA,CASSVDVNPGNTIYF
12,TRBV5-1,NA,CASSEQGTEAFF
13,TRBV29-1,TRBD1,CSVQGQGRTEAFF
13,TRBV20-1,NA,CSARDRGSDEQYF
14,TRBV6-5,NA,CASSYGPGTNGLFF
16,TRBV5-1,NA,CASSLTTRTGPYEQYF
16,TRBV6-6,TRBD1,CASSSDLNRGGETQYF
13,TRBV29-1,NA,CSVDPGIGETQYF
13,TRBV6-5,NA,CASSYSKGQEQFF
15,TRBV5-1,TRBD1,CASSFQGAMNTEAFF
16,TRBV20-1,NA,CSARFQGARGTDTQYF
13,TRBV13,NA,CASSFGIPDTQYF
14,TRBV5-4,TRBD2,CASKLAGNKNIQYF
15,TRBV14,TRBD1,CASSQPDRGREKLFF
16,TRBV4-3,TRBD2,CASSQDPLAGINEQFF
16,TRBV6-2/TRBV6-3,TRBD2,CASSYHLAGGRNEQFF
16,TRBV6-1,TRBD1,CATKSRDRGFNQPQHF
15,TRBV29-1,TRBD1,CSAFGQGARTDTQYF
14,TRBV11-2,NA,CASSSHSSGNTIYF
14,TRBV7-9,TRBD1,CASSSTGQGYEQYF
15,TRBV5-1,NA,CASSFPGPSNQPQHF